The next 21 T cell receptor beta chains were all read from a single sample in a study of T cell clonotyping in hematopoietic cell transplantation. Sequencing used immunoSEQ multiplex PCR; TCRdb keeps in-frame clones, though not all of them. Here the sample spans 6,500 to 9,500 clones, roughly 94% being singletons. The sample in question was peripheral blood mononuclear cells, obtained 30 days after allogeneic stem cell transplant. All receptors come from a male patient in his sixties who had an allogeneic stem cell transplant from an unrelated donor, so T cells may come from the graft donor. Some clones in this sample may be carry-over from other donors' samples.

This clone was seen only once. The chain has TRBV19 and TRBJ2-2, with a tentative D call TRBD2 (6 bases). V was trimmed by 3 bases and J by 1 base, leaving 9 bases between them. Germline V lookup: CDR1 LNHDA, CDR2 SQIVND (reference sequence). CDR3 length: 15 amino acids. CDR3 protein: CASSIPGVNTGELFF. In DNA form, the CDR3 reads TGTGCCAGTAGTATTCCGGGAGTGAACACCGGGGAGCTGTTTTTT.

This clone was detected only once. The chain joins TRBV18 to TRBJ2-7, with unresolved D. The germline V gene has CDR1 KGHSH and CDR2 LQKENI. The CDR3 covers 11 residues. Trimming took 3 bases from V and 6 from J, leaving 6 bases between them. This CDR3 reads CASSPDIEQYF. The CDR3 nucleotides read TGTGCCAGCTCACCTGACATCGAGCAGTACTTC.

The V call is TRBV11-1, the J call TRBJ2-7, with a weak D call TRBD2 (5 bases). Germline loops: CDR1 SGHAT, CDR2 FQDESV (reference sequence). V lost 8 bases, J lost 7 bases, and 18 bases lay in between. The CDR3 is 13 residues long. CDR3 region: CASRRRAAREQYF. The CDR3 bases are TGTGCCAGCCGCCGGCGGGCCGCTCGGGAGCAGTACTTC.

The V and J genes are TRBV29-1 and TRBJ2-4; no clear D. Looked up from germline, CDR1 is SQVTM and CDR2 is ANQGSEA. Trimming pared 6 bases from V and 0 bases from J, leaving 6 bases between. The CDR3 totals 12 residues. This CDR3 reads CSVALAKNIQYF. In DNA, the CDR3 is TGCAGCGTGGCTCTAGCCAAAAACATTCAGTACTTC.

The chain's CDR3 is CASSLVENTGELFF. The CDR3 region has the DNA TGTGCCAGCAGCTTGGTGGAGAACACCGGGGAGCTGTTTTTT. The genes are TRBV5-6 and TRBJ2-2; no definite D call. The CDR3 length is 14 residues. Deletions cut 0 bases from V and 1 base from J, with 4 bases between. The germline CDR1 and CDR2 sequences are SGHDT and YYEEEE.

The rearrangement joins TRBV5-1 to TRBJ2-3; 11 nucleotides agree with TRBD2. V was pared by 0 bases and J by 6 bases, with 6 bases of the junction left unmatched. Germline CDR1 SGHRS, CDR2 YFSETQ. The CDR3 length is 16 residues. The CDR3 sequence is CASSLGPSGRMDTQYF. The CDR3 nucleotides are TGCGCCAGCAGCTTGGGGCCTAGCGGGAGGATGGATACGCAGTATTTT.

The CDR3 here is CASSSQKAGVRNEQFF. DNA for the CDR3: TGTGCCAGCAGCTCCCAAAAAGCGGGAGTCCGGAATGAGCAGTTCTTC. The V gene is TRBV5-6, the J gene TRBJ2-1, with 8 bases that match TRBD2. In germline, CDR1 is SGHDT, CDR2 YYEEEE. V gave up 3 bases and J gave up 7 bases; unmatched junction bases: 12. The CDR3 contains 16 residues.

V gene TRBV6-1 combines with J gene TRBJ1-1; a weak D match, TRBD1 (5 bases). Germline V gene lookup returns CDR1 MNHNS and CDR2 SASEGT. CDR3 length: 12 amino acids. Trimming removed 6 bases from V and 6 bases from J, with 11 bases in between. The DNA of the CDR3 is TGTGCCAGCAGGATAGGAGGGGCTGAAGCTTTCTTT. It codes for CASRIGGAEAFF.

This clone was seen a single time. The CDR3 DNA reads TGTGCCAGCACCGGGGGGACTACATTCTACGAGCAGTACTTC. Translated, it gives CASTGGTTFYEQYF. The rearrangement joins TRBV27 to TRBJ2-7; TRBD2 agrees at 7 bases. V lost 7 bases to trimming and J lost 3 bases; unmatched junction nucleotides: 9. The CDR3 has 14 amino acids. Germline CDR1 MNHEY, CDR2 SMNVEV (reference sequence).

The chain employs TRBV14 and TRBJ2-5; D gene ambiguous. Trimming left V 6 bases short and J 3 bases short, with 8 bases between. CDR1 and CDR2 (germline): SGHDN, FVKESK. This CDR3 is 12 amino acids long. The CDR3 region has the DNA TGTGCCAGCAGACGAAAGAAAGAGACCCAGTACTTC. Its translation is CASRRKKETQYF.

The genes are TRBV11-3 and TRBJ2-5; possibly TRBD2 for D (6 bases). Germline CDR1 and CDR2: SGHNT and YENEEA. The V end was cut by 2 bases, the J end by 2 bases, with 12 bases between. CDR3 length: 15 residues. CDR3 DNA: TGTGCCAGCAGCTTAAGGGGAGGAATACAAGAGACCCAGTACTTC. Amino acid sequence: CASSLRGGIQETQYF.

The chain has TRBV6-5 and TRBJ2-7; 9 bases are a match to TRBD2. The CDR3 is made up of 14 amino acids. V dropped 5 bases and J dropped 5; count of bases not matched to a gene: 7. Germline CDR1 and CDR2: MNHEY and SVGAGI. The CDR3 here is CASSAGLAINEQYF. The CDR3 DNA sequence: TGTGCCAGCAGTGCAGGACTAGCGATAAACGAGCAGTACTTC.

The chain has TRBV14 and TRBJ2-7; TRBD2 might be the D (5 bases). CDR3 length equals 16 residues. Germline V gene lookup returns CDR1 SGHDN and CDR2 FVKESK. Trimming left V 0 bases short and J 4 bases short, with 16 bases between. The CDR3 DNA follows: TGTGCCAGCAGCCAAGAAAGCGGAGGACCCAGGTACGAGCAGTACTTC. This codes for CASSQESGGPRYEQYF.

The rearrangement joins TRBV2 to TRBJ2-4, with a possible D match to TRBD2 (5 bases). Germline lookup yields CDR1 SNHLY and CDR2 FYNNEI. Trimming left V 0 bases short and J 0 bases short, with 15 bases between. The CDR3 sequence is 18 residues long. The CDR3 DNA follows: TGTGCCAGCAGTGAAGCGCCCGGGAAAAGCTTAGCCAAAAACATTCAGTACTTC. This encodes CASSEAPGKSLAKNIQYF. Supplemented by reference TRBV2 and TRBJ2-4, the full variable domain reads EPEVTQTPSHQVTQMGQEVILRCVPISNHLYFYWYRQILGQKVEFLVSFYNNEISEKSEIFDDQFSVERPDGSNFTLKIRSTKLEDSAMYFCASSEAPGKSLAKNIQYFGAGTRLSVL.

The chain carries TRBV6-4 and TRBJ1-2; tentative D call: TRBD1 (5 bases). The CDR3 loop spans 15 amino acids. V lost 7 bases and J 8 bases, leaving 23 bases between the germline ends. In germline, CDR1 is MRHNA, CDR2 SNTAGT. The CDR3, as DNA: TGTGCCAGCACCGAAGGCCCGGACATGGTGGGCGGCTACACCTTC. Translating gives CASTEGPDMVGGYTF.

The rearrangement links TRBV7-9 to TRBJ2-7; D is ambiguous. Trimming shortened V by 7 bases and J by 5 bases, and 18 bases separated the two germline ends. The CDR3 loop spans 14 amino acids. Germline V gives CDR1 SEHNR, CDR2 FQNEAQ (reference sequence). CDR3 bases: TGTGCCAGCAACCCCGTCCCTAGTTCCAACGAGCAGTACTTC. Amino acid sequence: CASNPVPSSNEQYF.

The chain combines TRBV7-9 with TRBJ2-2; the D gene is possibly TRBD2 (6 bases). The CDR3 length is 15 residues. The V and J ends lost 6 bases and 3 bases respectively, with 14 bases between them. Germline CDR1 is SEHNR and CDR2 is FQNEAQ (reference sequence). The CDR3, as DNA: TGTGCCAGCAGTCCTACTAGCCAGTACACCGGGGAGCTGTTTTTT. Translation gives CASSPTSQYTGELFF.

The V call is TRBV5-1, the J call TRBJ2-7; 7 bases are shared with TRBD1. The trim removed 3 bases at V and 1 base at J, leaving 7 bases unmatched. CDR1 and CDR2 (germline): SGHRS, YFSETQ. The CDR3 covers 15 residues. The CDR3 nucleotides are TGCGCCAGCAGCTCGAGACAGGGAACGTCCTACGAGCAGTACTTC. This sequence encodes CASSSRQGTSYEQYF.

The CDR3 coding sequence is TGTGCCAGCAGTTTTCGTTCAGGGGCGAATCCCTCCTACGAGCAGTACTTC. It is translated as CASSFRSGANPSYEQYF. V and J are TRBV28 and TRBJ2-7; perhaps TRBD1 as D (6 bases). The CDR3 has 17 amino acids. CDR1 and CDR2 (germline): MDHEN, SYDVKM. V lost 3 bases and J 0 bases, leaving 18 bases between the germline ends.

This rearrangement joins TRBV9 to TRBJ1-5, with a weak D call TRBD1 (6 bases). The CDR3 runs to 15 residues. Per germline, CDR1 SGDLS and CDR2 YYNGEE. Trimming removed 0 bases at V and 4 bases at J, with 11 bases between. Here the CDR3 DNA reads TGTGCCAGCAGCGTAGGGGGGACATCAAATCAGCCCCAGCATTTT. Translated: CASSVGGTSNQPQHF.

This chain connects TRBV10-1 to TRBJ1-2; 7 bases align to TRBD1. The CDR3 contains 14 residues. Trimming took 6 bases from V and 4 from J; bases not matched to a gene: 8. The germline V gene has CDR1 WNHNN and CDR2 SYGVQD (reference sequence). CDR3 residues: CASRFAGQLYGYTF. Here the CDR3 DNA reads TGCGCCAGCAGGTTCGCGGGACAGCTCTATGGCTACACCTTC.